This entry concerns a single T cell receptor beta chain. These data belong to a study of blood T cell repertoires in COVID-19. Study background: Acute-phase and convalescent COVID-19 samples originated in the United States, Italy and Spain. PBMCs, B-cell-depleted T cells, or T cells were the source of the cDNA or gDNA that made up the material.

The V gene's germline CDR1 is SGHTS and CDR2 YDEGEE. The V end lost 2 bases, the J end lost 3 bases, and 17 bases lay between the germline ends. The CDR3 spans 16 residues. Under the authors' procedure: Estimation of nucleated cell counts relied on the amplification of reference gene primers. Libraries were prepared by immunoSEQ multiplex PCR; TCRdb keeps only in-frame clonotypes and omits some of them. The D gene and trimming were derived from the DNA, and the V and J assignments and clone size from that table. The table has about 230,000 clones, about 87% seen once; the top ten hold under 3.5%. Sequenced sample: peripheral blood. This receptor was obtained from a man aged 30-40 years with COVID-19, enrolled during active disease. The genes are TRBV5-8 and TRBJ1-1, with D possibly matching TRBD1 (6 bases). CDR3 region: CASSFLWGRGDTEAFF. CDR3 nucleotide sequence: TGTGCCAGCAGCTTTCTCTGGGGGCGCGGAGACACTGAAGCTTTCTTT.